This TCR beta chain was obtained from a study of shared clonotypes between healthy human individuals. This CDR3 spans 13 amino acids. Germline-derived CDR1 and CDR2 are MDHEN and SYDVKM. V shed 11 bases and J 10 bases; nucleotides not matched to a gene: 9. CD45RO-negative cells were positively selected for CCR7, leaving out terminally differentiated effector memory CD45RA+ cells. Clones were sequenced by immunoSEQ multiplex PCR, and TCRdb holds only the in-frame ones, with some missing. The profile shows about 2.1 million clones, 93% of them singletons. The material sequenced was naive CD8+ T cells from PBMCs. The J gene is TRBJ1-4, the V gene TRBV28; 11 bases match TRBD1. The receptor comes from a man younger than 35 in good health. Some clones in this sample may be carry-over from other donors' samples. CDR3 region: CAGWDRGKGKLFF. In DNA form, the CDR3 reads TGTGCCGGATGGGACAGGGGGAAGGGAAAACTGTTTTTT.